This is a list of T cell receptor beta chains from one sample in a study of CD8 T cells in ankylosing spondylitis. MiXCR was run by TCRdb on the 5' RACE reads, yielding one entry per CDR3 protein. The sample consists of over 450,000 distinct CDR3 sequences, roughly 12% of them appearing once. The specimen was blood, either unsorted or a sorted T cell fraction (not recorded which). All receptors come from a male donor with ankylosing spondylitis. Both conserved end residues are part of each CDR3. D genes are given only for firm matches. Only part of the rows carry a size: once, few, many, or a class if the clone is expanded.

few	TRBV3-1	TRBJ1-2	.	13	CASSQNLGDGYTF	TGTGCCAGCAGTCAAAATCTGGGGGACGGCTACACCTTC
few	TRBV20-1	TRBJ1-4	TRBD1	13	CSAVDRGREKLFF	TGCAGTGCGGTGGACAGGGGGCGTGAAAAACTGTTTTTT
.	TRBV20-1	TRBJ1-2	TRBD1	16	CSARLSDRGPFYGYTF	TGCAGTGCTAGGTTGTCGGACAGGGGTCCTTTCTATGGCTACACCTTC
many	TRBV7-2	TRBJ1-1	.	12	CASSLDGSEAFF	TGTGCCAGCAGCTTGGACGGGAGTGAAGCTTTCTTT
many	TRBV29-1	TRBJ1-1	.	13	CSVVPAMNTEAFF	TGCAGCGTTGTTCCAGCCATGAACACTGAAGCTTTCTTT
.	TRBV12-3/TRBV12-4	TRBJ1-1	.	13	CASSFVVNTEAFF	TGTGCCAGCAGTTTTGTGGTGAACACTGAAGCTTTCTTT
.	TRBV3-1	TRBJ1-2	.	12	CASMGPNYGYTF	TGTGCCAGCATGGGGCCAAATTATGGCTACACCTTC
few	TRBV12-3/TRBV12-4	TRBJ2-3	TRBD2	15	CASILQAGGTDTQYF	TGTGCCAGCATCCTCCAAGCGGGAGGGACAGATACGCAGTATTTT
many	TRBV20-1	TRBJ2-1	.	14	CSASRESSYNEQFF	TGCAGTGCTAGTCGGGAGAGCTCCTACAATGAGCAGTTCTTC
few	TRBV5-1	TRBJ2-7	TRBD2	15	CASSGTSGLTYEQYF	TGCGCCAGCAGCGGGACTAGCGGGCTCACCTACGAGCAGTACTTC
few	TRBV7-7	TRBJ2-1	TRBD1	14	CASSLDAGGYEQFF	TGTGCCAGCAGCTTAGATGCAGGGGGCTATGAGCAGTTCTTC
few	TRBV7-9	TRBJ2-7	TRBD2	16	CASSLRGGGTDYEQYF	TGTGCCAGCAGCCTCCGCGGGGGAGGGACCGACTACGAGCAGTACTTC
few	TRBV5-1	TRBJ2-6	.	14	CATQGTSGANVLTF	TGCGCCACCCAAGGGACCTCCGGGGCCAACGTCCTGACTTTC
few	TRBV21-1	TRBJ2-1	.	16	CASSNQLKYRSDEQFF	TGTGCCAGCAGCAATCAACTGAAATATCGAAGCGATGAGCAGTTCTTC
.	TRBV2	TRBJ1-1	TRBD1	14	CASSRDRPNTEAFF	TGTGCCAGCAGTCGGGACAGGCCGAACACTGAAGCTTTCTTT
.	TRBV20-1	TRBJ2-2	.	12	CSAPRGYGELFF	TGCAGTGCGCCCAGGGGTTACGGGGAGCTGTTTTTT
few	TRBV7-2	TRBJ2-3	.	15	CASSLSGLSTDTQYF	TGTGCCAGCAGCTTAAGCGGGCTAAGCACAGATACGCAGTATTTT
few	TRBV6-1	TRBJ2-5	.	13	CASRPTKGETQYF	TGTGCCAGCAGGCCCACTAAGGGGGAGACCCAGTACTTC
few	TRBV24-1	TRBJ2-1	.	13	CATSKGALGEQFF	TGTGCCACCTCCAAAGGGGCTCTCGGTGAGCAGTTCTTC
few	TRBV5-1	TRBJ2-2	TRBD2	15	CASSFTGGRTGELFF	TGCGCCAGCAGCTTCACGGGGGGAAGGACCGGGGAGCTGTTTTTT
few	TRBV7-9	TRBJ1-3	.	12	CASSFERVTIYF	TGTGCCAGCAGCTTCGAACGGGTAACCATATATTTT
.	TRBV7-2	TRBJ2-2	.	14	CASSGPTYTGELFF	TGTGCCAGCAGCGGGCCGACTTACACCGGGGAGCTGTTTTTT
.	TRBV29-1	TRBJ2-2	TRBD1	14	CSVGGQDYTGELFF	TGCAGCGTTGGGGGACAGGACTACACCGGGGAGCTGTTTTTT
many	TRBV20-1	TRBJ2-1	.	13	CSARDRSYNEQFF	TGCAGTGCTAGAGATCGCTCCTACAATGAGCAGTTCTTC
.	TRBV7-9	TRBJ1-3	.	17	CASSLLGQAYSGNTIYF	TGTGCCAGCAGCCTTCTGGGTCAGGCATACTCTGGAAACACCATATATTTT
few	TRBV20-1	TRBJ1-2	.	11	CSASDGDIYTF	TGCAGTGCTAGTGATGGGGACATCTACACCTTC
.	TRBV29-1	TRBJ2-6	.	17	CSVEERRAVSGANVLTF	TGCAGCGTTGAAGAGAGGCGGGCCGTCTCTGGGGCCAACGTCCTGACTTTC
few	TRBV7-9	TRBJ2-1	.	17	CASSSELVTPSHNEQFF	TGTGCCAGCAGCTCCGAACTCGTGACTCCGTCCCACAATGAGCAGTTCTTC
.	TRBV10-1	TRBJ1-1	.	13	CASSVIAGTEAFF	TGCGCCAGCAGTGTTATAGCCGGCACTGAAGCTTTCTTT
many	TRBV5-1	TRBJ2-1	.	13	CASSLVLGGEQFF	TGCGCCAGCAGCTTGGTTCTTGGCGGTGAGCAGTTCTTC
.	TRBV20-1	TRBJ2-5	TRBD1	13	CSANNRGRETQYF	TGCAGTGCGAACAACAGGGGGCGGGAGACCCAGTACTTC
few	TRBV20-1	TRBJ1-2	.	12	CSASGLNYGYTF	TGCAGTGCTAGTGGACTTAACTATGGCTACACCTTC
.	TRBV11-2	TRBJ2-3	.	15	CASSLVGGTGDTQYF	TGTGCCAGCAGCTTGGTGGGCGGGACTGGGGATACGCAGTATTTT
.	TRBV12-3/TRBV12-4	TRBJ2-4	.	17	CASSLVLTGLAKNIQYF	TGTGCCAGCAGTTTGGTCCTGACAGGACTAGCCAAAAACATTCAGTACTTC
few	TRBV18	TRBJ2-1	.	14	CASSGSRGYNEQFF	TGTGCCAGCTCTGGGAGCAGGGGCTACAATGAGCAGTTCTTC
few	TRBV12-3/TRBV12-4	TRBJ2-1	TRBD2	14	CASRRTSGINEQFF	TGTGCCAGCAGAAGGACTAGCGGGATCAATGAGCAGTTCTTC
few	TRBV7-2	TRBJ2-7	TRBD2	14	CASSFSGSLYEQYF	TGTGCCAGCAGTTTTAGCGGGAGTTTGTACGAGCAGTACTTC
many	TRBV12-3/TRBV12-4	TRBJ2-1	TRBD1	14	CASSFGDRGNEQFF	TGTGCCAGCAGTTTTGGGGACAGGGGGAATGAGCAGTTCTTC
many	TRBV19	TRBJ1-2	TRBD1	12	CASISQGQGYTF	TGTGCCAGTATCTCACAGGGGCAGGGCTACACCTTC
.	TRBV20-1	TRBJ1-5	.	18	CSATQSGTGADSNQPQHF	TGCAGTGCCACCCAAAGCGGCACGGGGGCAGATAGCAATCAGCCCCAGCATTTT
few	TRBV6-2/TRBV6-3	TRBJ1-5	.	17	CASSPFRRGTLNQPQHF	TGTGCCAGCAGCCCCTTTCGCCGGGGGACACTAAATCAGCCCCAGCATTTT
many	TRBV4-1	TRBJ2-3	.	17	CASSQYPTGNGADTQYF	TGCGCCAGCAGCCAATACCCAACGGGGAATGGGGCAGATACGCAGTATTTT
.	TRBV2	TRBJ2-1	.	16	CASSWGTGSTYNEQFF	TGTGCCAGCAGTTGGGGAACAGGGAGTACGTACAATGAGCAGTTCTTC
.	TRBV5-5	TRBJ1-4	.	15	CASSLGITTNEKLFF	TGTGCCAGCAGCTTAGGGATAACAACTAATGAAAAACTGTTTTTT
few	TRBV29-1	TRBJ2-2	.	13	CSVRGTATGELFF	TGCAGCGTTCGGGGGACGGCCACCGGGGAGCTGTTTTTT